This T cell receptor beta chain originates from a study of vaccination and CD4 T cells after COVID-19. An Oncomine TCR Beta short-read assay was used to sequence the DNA from cultured CD4+ T cells. MiXCR, applied by TCRdb to the PCR reads, yields one record per CDR3 protein. In the table there are over 10,000 distinct CDR3 sequences, around 44% of which are singletons. Concerning this clonotype itself: The antigen is undetermined.

Treatment noted: roughly 11-day PBMC culture with coronavirus spike peptide pools or control peptides (ViraFEST assay). There are 12 residues in the CDR3. Trimming cost V 7 bases and J 0 bases, with 6 bases left between them. The germline V gene encodes CDR1 DFQATT and CDR2 SNEGSKA (reference sequence). The sequencing sample was made of CD4+ T cells from blood, cultured in vitro. J is TRBJ1-4 and V is TRBV20-1, with unresolved D. This sequence originates from a human donor who had recovered from COVID-19. Written as DNA, the CDR3 is TGCAGTGTATCTGCAACTAATGAAAAACTGTTTTTT. Its protein is CSVSATNEKLFF.